Presented here are 30 T cell receptor beta chains from one specimen sequenced in a study of T cell responses to AZD1222 COVID-19 vaccine. Data came from immunoSEQ multiplex PCR; TCRdb stores just in-frame clones and leaves some out. Of about 130,000 clones in the sample, around 89% were seen once. The material was peripheral blood, obtained on day 0 of AZD1222 vaccination. The receptors were sampled from an adult in good health.

This clone has a single count. The chain is built from TRBV3-1 (or the pseudogene TRBV3-2) and TRBJ2-7; no firm D call. The CDR3 loop spans 12 amino acids. Germline CDR1 LGHDT, CDR2 YNNKEL (reference sequence). V dropped 0 bases and J dropped 6 bases, with 6 bases sitting between them. The CDR3: CASSQDIGEQYF. The CDR3 coding sequence is TGTGCCAGCAGCCAAGACATAGGCGAGCAGTACTTC.

This clone was recorded only once. The genes are TRBV5-4 and TRBJ2-5; TRBD2 agrees at 12 bases. V was pared by 3 bases and J by 5 bases, with 5 bases of the junction left unmatched. CDR3 size: 15 residues. The germline V gene has CDR1 SGHNT and CDR2 YYREEE (reference sequence). The CDR3 protein is CASSSSGRAYETQYF. The CDR3 DNA sequence: TGTGCCAGCAGCTCTAGCGGGAGGGCCTATGAGACCCAGTACTTC.

V gene TRBV19 combines with J gene TRBJ1-6; D unresolved. The CDR3 sequence is 15 residues long. Trimming removed 4 bases at V and 7 bases at J, with 14 bases between. Per the germline V gene, CDR1 is LNHDA and CDR2 is SQIVND (reference sequence). CDR3 nucleotides: TGTGCCAGTAGTACCTCCGGACTAGGGAATTCACCCCTCCACTTT. Its protein is CASSTSGLGNSPLHF.

This clone was observed a few times. The chain is built from TRBV21-1 and TRBJ1-4; the D call of TRBD1 is as the table states it, not checked on the DNA. TRBV21-1 is a documented pseudogene. This CDR3 spans 13 amino acids. CDR3 sequence (DNA): TGTGCCAGCAGCAGGGGACAGGACGAAAAACTGTTTTTT. This sequence encodes CASSRGQDEKLFF.

The V and J genes are TRBV6-2 or TRBV6-3 and TRBJ1-5; 8 bases agree with TRBD1. Germline V gene data show CDR1 as MNHEY and CDR2 as SVGEGT. The CDR3 covers 13 residues. With V trimmed by 5 bases and J by 7 bases, 4 bases remained unmatched. The CDR3 protein is CASSPTGVQPQHF. CDR3 coding DNA: TGTGCCAGCAGTCCGACAGGGGTCCAGCCCCAGCATTTT.

V usage is TRBV9 and J usage is TRBJ2-2; 9 nucleotides line up with TRBD2. Germline CDR1 SGDLS, CDR2 YYNGEE. This CDR3 has 16 amino acids. V lost 5 bases, J lost 1 base, and 6 bases stayed unmatched. The DNA for the CDR3 is TGTGCCAGCAGTCGTAGCGGGGGTCAGAACACCGGGGAGCTGTTTTTT. Translated, it gives CASSRSGGQNTGELFF.

This clone showed up just once. CDR3 sequence reads: CASSAGPRDQPQHF. The CDR3, as DNA: TGTGCCAGCAGCGCCGGCCCCCGGGATCAGCCCCAGCATTTT. The V gene is TRBV25-1, the J gene TRBJ1-5; D ambiguous. The CDR3 length is 14 residues. Germline lookup yields CDR1 MGHDK and CDR2 SYGVNS. V was pared by 6 bases and J by 5 bases, with 14 bases between.

The genes are TRBV24-1 and TRBJ2-7; D unclear. This CDR3 is built from 12 residues. CDR1 and CDR2 from the germline V gene are KGHDR and SFDVKD. V was trimmed by 4 bases and J by 1 base, leaving 4 bases between them. The CDR3 region is CATSEDSYEQYF. The DNA for the CDR3 is TGTGCCACCAGTGAGGATTCCTACGAGCAGTACTTC.

The rearrangement joins TRBV27 to TRBJ2-5; no clear D. Germline lookup yields CDR1 MNHEY and CDR2 SMNVEV (reference sequence). This CDR3 is 14 amino acids long. V lost 6 bases and J lost 7, with 18 bases in between. The CDR3 sequence: CASSSSPNARTQYF. The CDR3, as DNA: TGTGCCAGCAGCTCATCACCAAATGCTCGGACCCAGTACTTC.

The J gene is TRBJ2-3, the V gene TRBV7-2; TRBD1 matches 9 bases. Unmatched junction bases numbered 8, after V lost 5 bases and J lost 2 bases. CDR1 is SGHTA, CDR2 FQGNSA, per germline. This CDR3 region has 16 residues. DNA for the CDR3: TGTGCCAGCAGCCTATATGGGACAGGGCCCACAGATACGCAGTATTTT. Translated: CASSLYGTGPTDTQYF.

The rearrangement links TRBV10-3 to TRBJ1-5; D is unresolved. The CDR3 length is 13 residues. Germline CDR1 reads ENHRY; CDR2 reads SYGVKD. Trimming removed 8 bases from V and 3 bases from J, with 11 bases in between. Written as DNA, the CDR3 is TGTGCCATCGGTAACTCCAACAATCAGCCCCAGCATTTT. It translates to CAIGNSNNQPQHF.

The chain has TRBV24-1 and TRBJ2-1, with a tentative D call TRBD2 (6 bases). CDR3 length: 15 residues. Germline values: CDR1 KGHDR, CDR2 SFDVKD. Trimming took off 3 bases at V and 4 bases at J, with 12 bases between the two ends. CDR3 residues: CATSDPGAGYNEQFF. Written as DNA, the CDR3 is TGTGCCACCAGTGATCCGGGAGCCGGGTACAATGAGCAGTTCTTC.

V usage is TRBV7-9 and J usage is TRBJ2-5; 7 bases match TRBD2. J was trimmed by 1 base and V by 7 bases; bases with no gene match: 9. The V gene's germline CDR1 is SEHNR and CDR2 FQNEAQ (reference sequence). This CDR3 region has 15 residues. The CDR3 nucleotides are TGTGCCAGCACCCTAGGGAGCGGGGTCCAAGAGACCCAGTACTTC. Its protein product is CASTLGSGVQETQYF.

This clone has more than one count but fewer than ten. The rearrangement links TRBV19 to TRBJ2-6, with TRBD1 matching 11 bases. Germline V gives CDR1 LNHDA, CDR2 SQIVND (reference sequence). V lost 10 bases to trimming and J lost 0 bases; unmatched junction nucleotides: 2. CDR3 length equals 15 residues. This CDR3 is CATGTGGSGANVLTF. As DNA, the CDR3 is TGTGCCACCGGGACAGGGGGCTCTGGGGCCAACGTCCTGACTTTC.

The chain links TRBV27 to TRBJ1-2, with D perhaps TRBD1 (5 bases). This CDR3 has 12 residues. Germline loops: CDR1 MNHEY, CDR2 SMNVEV (reference sequence). Trimming pared 4 bases from V and 6 bases from J, leaving 9 bases between. For the CDR3, the DNA is TGTGCCAGCAGTTCCCGAGGGGATGGCTACACCTTC. Amino acids: CASSSRGDGYTF.

The rearrangement uses TRBV28 and TRBJ2-2, with D tentatively TRBD1 or TRBD2 (6 bases each). Trimming cost V 3 bases and J 8 bases, with 28 bases left between them. In germline, CDR1 is MDHEN, CDR2 SYDVKM. The CDR3 consists of 19 residues. The CDR3 protein is CASSFPTRATGGRAGELFF. The CDR3 DNA reads as TGTGCCAGCAGTTTTCCTACCCGCGCGACAGGAGGGCGGGCTGGGGAGCTGTTTTTT.

CDR3 sequence: CASVSGDRGLYGYTF. The CDR3 nucleotides are TGTGCCAGCGTCTCCGGGGACAGGGGGCTCTATGGCTACACCTTC. The chain uses TRBV6-1 and TRBJ1-2, with TRBD1 matching over 12 bases. V was clipped by 8 bases and J by 4 bases; unmatched bases: 8. The CDR3 consists of 15 residues. In germline, CDR1 is MNHNS, CDR2 SASEGT.

The V gene is TRBV7-2, the J gene TRBJ1-6; TRBD1 is a possible D gene (6 bases). Trimming stripped 5 bases from V and 4 bases from J, with 12 bases between. The V gene's germline CDR1 is SGHTA and CDR2 FQGNSA. This CDR3 is built from 15 residues. The CDR3 sequence: CASSTRTAYNSPLHF. For the CDR3, the DNA is TGTGCCAGCAGCACGCGGACAGCTTATAATTCACCCCTCCACTTT.

This chain uses TRBV7-9 with TRBJ2-2; possible D gene TRBD1, 5 bases. Deletions cut 3 bases from V and 7 bases from J, with 9 bases between. CDR1 and CDR2 (germline): SEHNR, FQNEAQ (reference sequence). The CDR3 runs 13 residues. The CDR3 coding sequence is TGTGCCAGCAGCTTTAGGGGAAACGGGGAGCTGTTTTTT. Translating it yields CASSFRGNGELFF.

As regards this clone: The sample carries other DNA sequences with the same CDR3. V gene TRBV28 combines with J gene TRBJ1-3; D is possibly TRBD1 (5 bases). Germline CDR1 reads MDHEN; CDR2 reads SYDVKM. The CDR3 length is 14 residues. Trimming removed 2 bases from V and 2 bases from J, with 7 bases in between. This chain's CDR3 is CASSLTGAGNTIYF. As DNA, the CDR3 is TGTGCCAGCAGTTTAACGGGGGCTGGAAACACCATATATTTT.

The chain links TRBV6-5 to TRBJ2-7; no clear D gene. CDR3 size: 11 residues. The germline V gene encodes CDR1 MNHEY and CDR2 SVGAGI. Trimming took off 10 bases at V and 5 bases at J, with 12 bases between the two ends. CDR3 sequence: CATQSRNEQYF. CDR3 sequence (DNA): TGTGCCACCCAAAGTAGGAACGAGCAGTACTTC.

This chain joins TRBV7-8 and TRBJ2-1, with D hard to call. The V and J ends lost 7 bases and 5 bases respectively, with 12 bases between them. CDR1 SGHVS and CDR2 FQNEAQ come from the germline V gene. There are 13 residues in the CDR3. Here the CDR3 reads CASTKTPDNEQFF. For the CDR3, the DNA is TGTGCCAGCACCAAAACCCCCGACAATGAGCAGTTCTTC.

The V call is TRBV7-3, the J call TRBJ2-7; TRBD2 aligns across 14 bases. Germline trimming cut 5 bases from V and 6 bases from J; bases unmatched to any gene: 6. The CDR3 has 15 residues. In germline, CDR1 is SGHTA, CDR2 FQGTGA. DNA for the CDR3: TGTGCCAGCAGCAGACTAGCGGGAGGGCCCACCGAGCAGTACTTC. Its translation: CASSRLAGGPTEQYF.

The rearrangement links TRBV5-4 to TRBJ1-4; 11 positions agree with TRBD1. The J segment lost 10 bases and the V segment lost 4 bases, leaving 9 bases of the junction unmatched. The germline V gene has CDR1 SGHNT and CDR2 YYREEE (reference sequence). The CDR3 has 15 residues. In nucleotides, the CDR3 is TGTGCCAGCAGCCAGGACAGGGGGCCGAAGGGAAAACTGTTTTTT. Translated: CASSQDRGPKGKLFF.

The V call is TRBV12-3 or TRBV12-4, the J call TRBJ1-1; D is undetermined. The CDR3 extends over 12 amino acids. V lost 1 base and J lost 4, with 4 bases in between. The CDR3 loop is CASSLVSTEAFF. The CDR3 region has the DNA TGTGCCAGCAGTTTAGTGAGCACTGAAGCTTTCTTT.

The chain combines TRBV24-1 with TRBJ2-7; TRBD1 matches at 10 bases. CDR3 size: 13 residues. J was trimmed by 2 bases and V by 9 bases; bases with no gene match: 3. Germline values: CDR1 KGHDR, CDR2 SFDVKD. The DNA for the CDR3 is TGTGCCACCGGGACAGGGGCTACCTACGAGCAGTACTTC. Protein product: CATGTGATYEQYF.

The gene calls are TRBV6-5 and TRBJ2-7; D might be TRBD2 (6 bases). Germline CDR1 MNHEY, CDR2 SVGAGI. The germline V and J ends were trimmed by 7 bases and 1 base, with 11 bases remaining between them. The length of the CDR3 is 13 residues. The CDR3 region has the DNA TGTGCCAGCAAGGGAGCGGGTTCCTACGAGCAGTACTTC. Translation gives CASKGAGSYEQYF.

The chain carries TRBV7-2 and TRBJ2-7; a weak D match, TRBD1 (5 bases). The CDR3 is made up of 14 amino acids. V was clipped by 7 bases and J by 2 bases, with 15 bases between them. CDR1 and CDR2 from the germline V gene are SGHTA and FQGNSA. Here the CDR3 reads CASKLRETAYEQYF. CDR3 coding DNA: TGTGCCAGCAAACTCAGGGAAACGGCCTACGAGCAGTACTTC.

The gene calls are TRBV11-1 and TRBJ1-1, with D uncertain. The germline V and J ends were trimmed by 1 base and 1 base, with 7 bases remaining between them. This CDR3 comprises 14 residues. Germline CDR1 SGHAT, CDR2 FQDESV (reference sequence). CDR3 in amino acids: CASSLEGKNTEAFF. CDR3 bases: TGTGCCAGCAGCTTAGAGGGTAAGAACACTGAAGCTTTCTTT.

A remark on this clone: Other nucleotide sequences in the sample specify the same CDR3. The genes are TRBV2 and TRBJ2-7; D ambiguous. V was pared by 4 bases and J by 3 bases, with 4 bases between. This CDR3 spans 11 amino acids. Germline lookup yields CDR1 SNHLY and CDR2 FYNNEI. The CDR3 DNA reads as TGTGCCAGCAGTGGAAACTACGAGCAGTACTTC. This gives the protein CASSGNYEQYF.